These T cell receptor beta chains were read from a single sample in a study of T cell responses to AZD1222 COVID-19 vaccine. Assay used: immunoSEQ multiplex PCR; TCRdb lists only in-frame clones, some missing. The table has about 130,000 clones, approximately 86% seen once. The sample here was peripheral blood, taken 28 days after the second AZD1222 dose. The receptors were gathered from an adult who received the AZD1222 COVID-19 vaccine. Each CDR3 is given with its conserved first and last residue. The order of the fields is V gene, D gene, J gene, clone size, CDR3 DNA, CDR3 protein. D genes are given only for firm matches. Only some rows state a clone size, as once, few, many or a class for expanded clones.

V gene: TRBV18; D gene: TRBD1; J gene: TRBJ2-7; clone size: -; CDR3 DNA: TGTGCCAGCTCACCTAGGGACAGCTCCTACGAGCAGTACTTC; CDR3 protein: CASSPRDSSYEQYF
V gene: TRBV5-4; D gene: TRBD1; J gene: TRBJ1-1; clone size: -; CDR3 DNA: TGTGCCAGCAGCAGGGGACAGGATGTACTAATGAACACTGAAGCTTTCTTT; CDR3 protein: CASSRGQDVLMNTEAFF
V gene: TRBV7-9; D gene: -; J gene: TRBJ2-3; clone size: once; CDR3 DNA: TGTGCCAGCAGCCCGAGGGCCGCGAAGAATACGCAGTATTTT; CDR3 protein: CASSPRAAKNTQYF
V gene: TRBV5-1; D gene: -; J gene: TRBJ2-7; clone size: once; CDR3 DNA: TGCGCCAGCAGCGCACAGGGAACCTACGAGCAGTACTTC; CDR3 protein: CASSAQGTYEQYF
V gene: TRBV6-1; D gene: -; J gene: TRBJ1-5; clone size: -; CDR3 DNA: TGTGCCAGCAGTGAAGGCCCCGATCAGCCCCAGCATTTT; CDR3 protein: CASSEGPDQPQHF
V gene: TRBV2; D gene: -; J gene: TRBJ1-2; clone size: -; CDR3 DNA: TGTGCCAGCACTCCCATTTCAGCTAACTATGGCTACACCTTC; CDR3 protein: CASTPISANYGYTF
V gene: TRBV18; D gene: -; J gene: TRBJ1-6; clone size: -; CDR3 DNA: TGTGCCAGCTCACCAGGGGGCGATTCACCCCTCCACTTT; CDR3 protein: CASSPGGDSPLHF
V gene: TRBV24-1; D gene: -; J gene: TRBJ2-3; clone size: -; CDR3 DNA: TGTGCCACCAGTGATCCGACTTATCGGCAAGATACGCAGTATTTT; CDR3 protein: CATSDPTYRQDTQYF
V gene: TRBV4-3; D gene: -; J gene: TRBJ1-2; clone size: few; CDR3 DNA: TGCGCCAGCAGCCATCTCGGAACGGGGGCTTACTATGGCTACACCTTC; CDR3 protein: CASSHLGTGAYYGYTF
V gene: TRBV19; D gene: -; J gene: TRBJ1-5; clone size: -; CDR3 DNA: TGTGCCAGTAGTACGGAAGGCCACAGCAATCAGCCCCAGCATTTT; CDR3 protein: CASSTEGHSNQPQHF
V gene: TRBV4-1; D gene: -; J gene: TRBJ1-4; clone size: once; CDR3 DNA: TGCGCCAGCAGCCAAGCTTTCACAGCGGGTGGTCTGTCTGAAAAACTGTTTTTT; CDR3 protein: CASSQAFTAGGLSEKLFF
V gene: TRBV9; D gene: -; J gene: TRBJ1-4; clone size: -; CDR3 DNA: TGTGCCAGCAGCGCTTCAGGGCATGAAAAACTGTTTTTT; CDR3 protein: CASSASGHEKLFF
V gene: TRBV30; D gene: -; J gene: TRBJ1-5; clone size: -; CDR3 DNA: TGTGCCTGGAGTCCGGGATCCATCAATCAGCCCCAGCATTTT; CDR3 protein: CAWSPGSINQPQHF
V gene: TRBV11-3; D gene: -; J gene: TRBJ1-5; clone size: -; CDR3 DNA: TGTGCCAGCACCTTCTGGAGCAATCAGCCCCAGCATTTT; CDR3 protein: CASTFWSNQPQHF
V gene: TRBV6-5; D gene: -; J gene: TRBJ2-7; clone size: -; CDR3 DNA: TGTGCCAGCATTCGGGACGGACGCTCCTACGAGCAGTACTTC; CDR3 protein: CASIRDGRSYEQYF
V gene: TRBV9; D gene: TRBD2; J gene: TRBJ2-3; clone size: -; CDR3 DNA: TGTGCCAGCAGCCATCGGGAGGGTAGCACAGATACGCAGTATTTT; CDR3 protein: CASSHREGSTDTQYF
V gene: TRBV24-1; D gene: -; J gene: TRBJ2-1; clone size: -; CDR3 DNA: TGTGCCACCAGTGCCCGAGCCGGCAATGAGCAGTTCTTC; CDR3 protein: CATSARAGNEQFF
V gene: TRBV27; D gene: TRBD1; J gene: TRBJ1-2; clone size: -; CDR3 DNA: TGTGCCAGCAGACGAACCGGGACAGGGCTATGGGGCTACACCTTC; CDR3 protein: CASRRTGTGLWGYTF
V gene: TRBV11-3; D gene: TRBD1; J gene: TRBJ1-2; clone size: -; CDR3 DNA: TGTGCCAGCAGTCTATATACAGGGGAGGTTCATTATGGCTACACCTTC; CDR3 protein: CASSLYTGEVHYGYTF
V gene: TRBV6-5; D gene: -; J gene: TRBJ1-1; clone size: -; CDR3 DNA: TGTGCCAGCAGCCTTACAGGGCGGCGTGAAGCTTTCTTT; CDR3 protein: CASSLTGRREAFF
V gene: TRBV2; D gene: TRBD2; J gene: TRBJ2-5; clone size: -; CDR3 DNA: TGTGCCAGCAGTGAAGCTAGCGGGTACCAAGAGACCCAGTACTTC; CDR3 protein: CASSEASGYQETQYF
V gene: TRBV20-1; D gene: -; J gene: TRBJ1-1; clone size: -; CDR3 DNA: TGCAGTGCTAGTGGCGGAGCCTCGGATGCTGAAGCTTTCTTT; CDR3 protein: CSASGGASDAEAFF
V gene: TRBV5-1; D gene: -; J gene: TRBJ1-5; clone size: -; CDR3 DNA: TGCGCCAGCAGCTTGGGACAGAGCAATCAGCCCCAGCATTTT; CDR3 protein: CASSLGQSNQPQHF
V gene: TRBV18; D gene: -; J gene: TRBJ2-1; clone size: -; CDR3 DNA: TGTGCCAGCTCACCCGGGACCTCAAACTACAATGAGCAGTTCTTC; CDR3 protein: CASSPGTSNYNEQFF
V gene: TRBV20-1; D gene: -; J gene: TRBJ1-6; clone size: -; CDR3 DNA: TGCAGTGCTAGTGTGGGGGGGGGATCACCCCTCCACTTT; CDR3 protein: CSASVGGGSPLHF
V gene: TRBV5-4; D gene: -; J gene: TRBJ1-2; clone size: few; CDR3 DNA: TGTGCCAGCAGCCAAGGGACCGCCTATGGCTACACCTTC; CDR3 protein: CASSQGTAYGYTF
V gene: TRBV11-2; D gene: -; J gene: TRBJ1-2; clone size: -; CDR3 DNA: TGTGCCAGCAGCTTCCGACCGGGGCAGAACTATGGCTACACCTTC; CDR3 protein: CASSFRPGQNYGYTF